Listed here are 30 T cell receptor beta chains from one sample, sequenced in a study of cytomegalovirus exposure and HLA in healthy donors (TCRdb year 2017). Receptor amplification or capture employed the immunoSEQ multiplex PCR assay. For the multiplex PCR, a mixture combining 60 forward primers for TCR Vbeta segments and 13 reverse primers for TCR Jbeta segments was used. TCRdb provides this immuneACCESS table in a form limited to in-frame rearrangements. Some clones are lacking; in checked studies, under half of them reflect an unresolved V gene, and why the rest are absent is not known. Across this sample there are 150,000 to 200,000 clones, with roughly 85% seen only once. Less than 2.5% of the sample lies in the top ten. Source material: PBMCs. These receptors originate from a young man in good health and CMV-seropositive.

This clone was counted between two and nine times. This chain uses TRBV7-2 with TRBJ2-4, with no clear D. The V gene lost 1 base and the J gene lost 7 bases, with 23 bases spanning the gap. The germline V gene has CDR1 SGHTA and CDR2 FQGNSA. The CDR3 loop spans 18 amino acids. In DNA form, the CDR3 reads TGTGCCAGCAGCTTAGGGAGCCGAAGCTACTCTATCCCCAACATTCAGTACTTC. Encoded protein: CASSLGSRSYSIPNIQYF.

The J gene is TRBJ2-5, the V gene TRBV5-4; 7 nucleotides align to TRBD1. Germline CDR1 is SGHNT and CDR2 is YYREEE (reference sequence). CDR3 size: 15 residues. V was pared by 4 bases and J by 3 bases, with 9 bases of the junction left unmatched. As DNA, the CDR3 is TGTGCCAGCAGCGCCCAACAGGGGACGAAAGAGACCCAGTACTTC. Translation gives CASSAQQGTKETQYF.

The chain joins TRBV19 to TRBJ2-3; 8 bases agree with TRBD1. The CDR3 has 14 amino acids. After removal of 4 bases from V and 4 bases from J, the junction contained 4 bases not matched to a gene. The germline CDR1 and CDR2 sequences are LNHDA and SQIVND (reference sequence). CDR3 protein: CASSRRTGSDTQYF. The CDR3 nucleotides are TGTGCCAGTAGTAGACGGACAGGGTCAGATACGCAGTATTTT.

This chain connects TRBV5-8 to TRBJ1-1, with D hard to call. Trimming cost V 4 bases and J 0 bases, with 13 bases left between them. Germline CDR1 SGHTS, CDR2 YDEGEE. This CDR3 region has 15 residues. The DNA of the CDR3 is TGTGCCAGCAGCCTAATGTTGTCGATGAACACTGAAGCTTTCTTT. Translated: CASSLMLSMNTEAFF.

The V gene is TRBV10-3, the J gene TRBJ2-5, with D tentatively TRBD2 (5 bases). The CDR3 runs to 14 residues. The V gene's germline CDR1 is ENHRY and CDR2 SYGVKD. V gave up 10 bases and J gave up 2 bases, with 17 bases separating them. This CDR3 reads CATRPDFSQETQYF. The DNA of the CDR3 is TGTGCCACACGGCCGGACTTCTCTCAAGAGACCCAGTACTTC.

V gene TRBV19 combines with J gene TRBJ2-2; 7 nucleotides align to TRBD2. With V trimmed by 4 bases and J by 2 bases, 10 bases remained unmatched. CDR1 is LNHDA and CDR2 is SQIVND in the germline V gene (reference sequence). This CDR3 region has 17 residues. CDR3 nucleotides: TGTGCCAGTAGTACCCCGCCGACTAGCAGCAACACCGGGGAGCTGTTTTTT. It is translated as CASSTPPTSSNTGELFF.

The CDR3 sequence is CASSMNRGLYGYTF. In DNA, the CDR3 is TGTGCCAGCAGCATGAACAGGGGGCTCTATGGCTACACCTTC. This chain connects TRBV13 to TRBJ1-2; 9 bases map to TRBD1. Germline V gives CDR1 PRHDT, CDR2 FYEKMQ (reference sequence). V was clipped by 5 bases and J by 4 bases; unmatched bases: 5. This CDR3 region has 14 residues. The full variable domain, its missing parts supplied by reference TRBV13 and TRBJ1-2, is AAGVIQSPRHLIKEKRETATLKCYPIPRHDTVYWYQQGPGQDPQFLISFYEKMQSDKGSIPDRFSAQQFSDYHSELNMSSLELGDSALYFCASSMNRGLYGYTFGSGTRLTVV.

The chain has TRBV5-5 and TRBJ1-2, with D possibly TRBD1 on 6 matching bases. The CDR3 totals 15 residues. The germline CDR1 and CDR2 sequences are SGHKS and YYEKEE (reference sequence). Deletions cut 4 bases from V and 4 bases from J, with 17 bases between. CDR3 loop: CASSDTGINAYGYTF. The CDR3 bases are TGTGCCAGCAGCGATACAGGGATTAACGCCTATGGCTACACCTTC.

This clone was counted a single time. The chain uses TRBV29-1 and TRBJ2-5; TRBD2 might be the D (6 bases). Trimming cost V 4 bases and J 0 bases, with 12 bases left between them. CDR1 and CDR2 from the germline V gene are SQVTM and ANQGSEA. This CDR3 region has 14 residues. CDR3 DNA sequence: TGCAGCGTTGGGGCCGGGACTTACCAAGAGACCCAGTACTTC. Translated, it gives CSVGAGTYQETQYF.

J is TRBJ2-3 and V is TRBV14; no definite D call. CDR3 size: 12 residues. Germline CDR1 is SGHDN and CDR2 is FVKESK. Trimming stripped 3 bases from V and 6 bases from J, with 7 bases between. Written as DNA, the CDR3 is TGTGCCAGCAGCCAGAACGCGGATACGCAGTATTTT. As protein: CASSQNADTQYF.

V is TRBV6-5 and J is TRBJ1-2; no definite D call. The V gene lost 2 bases and the J gene lost 1 base, with 14 bases spanning the gap. This CDR3 is built from 16 residues. Germline assignment: CDR1 MNHEY and CDR2 SVGAGI. The CDR3 nucleotides read TGTGCCAGCAGTTACCTCACGACTGGGTTTAACTATGGCTACACCTTC. Amino acid sequence: CASSYLTTGFNYGYTF.

V usage is TRBV19 and J usage is TRBJ2-5, with 8 bases that match TRBD1. CDR1 LNHDA and CDR2 SQIVND come from the germline V gene (reference sequence). Unmatched junction bases numbered 9, after V lost 4 bases and J lost 5 bases. The CDR3 spans 15 residues. The CDR3 is CASSRTPGGWETQYF. CDR3 DNA sequence: TGTGCCAGTAGTAGGACGCCAGGGGGCTGGGAGACCCAGTACTTC.

This clone has only one observation. The gene calls are TRBV29-1 and TRBJ2-1; perhaps TRBD2 as D (6 bases). V was clipped by 5 bases and J by 6 bases, with 17 bases between them. The CDR3 covers 14 residues. Germline V lookup: CDR1 SQVTM, CDR2 ANQGSEA. CDR3 nucleotides: TGCAGCGTTCGGGGGACTCCAGTCAGCAATGAGCAGTTCTTC. It encodes CSVRGTPVSNEQFF.

This clone was detected a few times. The chain employs TRBV4-3 and TRBJ1-2; 10 bases align to TRBD1. The germline V gene encodes CDR1 LGHNA and CDR2 YSLEER. J lost 8 bases, V lost 4 bases, and 10 bases had no gene match. The CDR3 runs 15 residues. The CDR3 loop reads CASSRGTGDWEGYTF. DNA of the CDR3: TGCGCCAGCAGCCGCGGGACAGGGGACTGGGAAGGCTACACCTTC.

This clone was detected a few times. The chain combines TRBV7-8 with TRBJ2-7; TRBD1 matches at 10 bases. Germline V gene data show CDR1 as SGHVS and CDR2 as FQNEAQ. The CDR3 contains 15 residues. With V trimmed by 6 bases and J by 0 bases, 5 bases remained unmatched. CDR3 coding DNA: TGTGCCAGCAGTCGGACAGGGGGAATCTCCTACGAGCAGTACTTC. Translation gives CASSRTGGISYEQYF.

This sequence joins TRBV6-6 and TRBJ2-5; D is possibly TRBD1 (5 bases). V lost 5 bases and J 4 bases, leaving 14 bases between the germline ends. The germline CDR1 and CDR2 sequences are MNHNY and SVGAGI (reference sequence). This CDR3 contains 14 residues. The CDR3 here is CASSTYQGGETQYF. CDR3 nucleotides: TGTGCCAGCAGTACATATCAGGGTGGAGAGACCCAGTACTTC.

The chain couples TRBV7-9 to TRBJ2-1; D is uncertain. V was trimmed by 3 bases and J by 5 bases, leaving 5 bases between them. The CDR3 runs to 12 residues. Looked up from germline, CDR1 is SEHNR and CDR2 is FQNEAQ (reference sequence). The CDR3 spells CASSLADNEQFF. CDR3 nucleotide sequence: TGTGCCAGCAGCTTGGCAGACAATGAGCAGTTCTTC.

This clone came up a few times. The gene calls are TRBV19 and TRBJ2-2; D is possibly TRBD1 (6 bases). CDR1 and CDR2 from the germline V gene are LNHDA and SQIVND (reference sequence). The germline V and J ends were trimmed by 7 bases and 2 bases, with 8 bases remaining between them. The CDR3 totals 13 residues. CDR3 region: CASNRVNTGELFF. CDR3 DNA: TGTGCCAGTAACAGGGTAAACACCGGGGAGCTGTTTTTT.

The rearrangement joins TRBV9 to TRBJ1-2; D gene unclear. The CDR3 covers 12 residues. The V and J ends lost 4 bases and 8 bases respectively, with 12 bases between them. Per germline, CDR1 SGDLS and CDR2 YYNGEE. In DNA form, the CDR3 reads TGTGCCAGCAGCCTCCCCGAGGGCGGCTACACCTTC. Protein sequence: CASSLPEGGYTF. The full variable domain, rest sourced from reference TRBV9 and TRBJ1-2, is DSGVTQTPKHLITATGQRVTLRCSPRSGDLSVYWYQQSLDQGLQFLIQYYNGEERAKGNILERFSAQQFPDLHSELNLSSLELGDSALYFCASSLPEGGYTFGSGTRLTVV.

The chain has TRBV6-1 and TRBJ1-1, with unresolved D. This CDR3 region has 19 residues. Per the germline V gene, CDR1 is MNHNS and CDR2 is SASEGT. Deletions cut 2 bases from V and 1 base from J, with 23 bases between. Written as DNA, the CDR3 is TGTGCCAGCAGTGAAAGATTTTTGGTTTCAACAGAAAAGAACACTGAAGCTTTCTTT. This gives the protein CASSERFLVSTEKNTEAFF.

V and J are TRBV29-1 and TRBJ2-7, with 7 nucleotides matching TRBD2. The CDR3 runs to 12 residues. Germline V gene sequence: CDR1 SQVTM, CDR2 ANQGSEA. V gave up 7 bases and J gave up 2 bases; unmatched junction bases: 5. CDR3 amino acids: CSAAGLTYEQYF. The CDR3 coding sequence is TGCAGCGCAGCGGGGTTAACCTACGAGCAGTACTTC.

This clone came up a few times. V usage is TRBV29-1 and J usage is TRBJ2-7; 8 bases map to TRBD1. The V gene's germline CDR1 is SQVTM and CDR2 ANQGSEA. The ends lost 6 bases at V and 6 bases at J; junction bases unmatched: 1. The CDR3 has 10 residues. DNA for the CDR3: TGCAGCGTAGGACAGGGCGAGCAGTACTTC. It codes for CSVGQGEQYF.

The chain links TRBV29-1 to TRBJ2-1; D perhaps matches TRBD2 (7 bases). CDR3 length equals 14 residues. CDR1 and CDR2 from the germline V gene are SQVTM and ANQGSEA. Between the trimmed V and J ends, which lost 7 bases and 2 bases, there was a span of 15 bases. CDR3 sequence (DNA): TGCAGCGGAACGGGGGGCGTAACCTACAATGAGCAGTTCTTC. Amino acids: CSGTGGVTYNEQFF.

This chain joins TRBV6-1 and TRBJ1-6; TRBD1 might be the D (6 bases). Germline values: CDR1 MNHNS, CDR2 SASEGT. V shed 5 bases and J shed 7 bases, with 12 bases lying between them. The CDR3 runs 14 residues. DNA of the CDR3: TGTGCCAGCAGTTCACAGGGCGAGAATTCACCCCTCCACTTT. It yields the protein CASSSQGENSPLHF.

The CDR3 nucleotides are TGTGCCAGCAGTAAGGCAGGACTAAAAGAGACCCAGTACTTC. It yields the protein CASSKAGLKETQYF. This chain links TRBV6-1 with TRBJ2-5; D might be TRBD2 (6 bases). This CDR3 has 14 amino acids. V was cut by 5 bases and J by 3 bases, with 13 bases left in between. The germline gives CDR1 MNHNS, CDR2 SASEGT.

This clone came up a few times. The rearrangement uses TRBV6-5 and TRBJ1-1; TRBD1 is a possible D gene (5 bases). The V end lost 5 bases, the J end lost 7 bases, and 8 bases lay between the germline ends. The CDR3 covers 11 residues. CDR1 and CDR2 from the germline V gene are MNHEY and SVGAGI. The CDR3 region has the DNA TGTGCCAGCAGTCCAGGGCATGAAGCTTTCTTT. The encoded protein is CASSPGHEAFF.

The V call is TRBV5-4, the J call TRBJ2-6; the match to TRBD1 covers 12 bases. This CDR3 is built from 18 residues. Germline V lookup: CDR1 SGHNT, CDR2 YYREEE (reference sequence). V shed 3 bases and J 2 bases; nucleotides not matched to a gene: 6. This CDR3 reads CASSSTGQGATGANVLTF. The CDR3, as DNA: TGTGCCAGCAGCTCAACGGGACAGGGGGCTACTGGGGCCAACGTCCTGACTTTC.

The J gene is TRBJ2-7, the V gene TRBV5-4; D possibly corresponds to TRBD1 (6 bases). V dropped 0 bases and J dropped 2 bases, with 9 bases sitting between them. In germline, CDR1 is SGHNT, CDR2 YYREEE (reference sequence). The CDR3 is 14 amino acids. Here the CDR3 DNA reads TGTGCCAGCAGCTTGGAGGACAGTCCCTACGAGCAGTACTTC. Its translation is CASSLEDSPYEQYF.

This clone appeared once. The rearrangement links TRBV9 to TRBJ2-5; TRBD2 might be the D (6 bases). Germline V gene lookup returns CDR1 SGDLS and CDR2 YYNGEE. The V and J ends lost 5 bases and 0 bases respectively, with 11 bases between them. This CDR3 has 14 residues. The CDR3 DNA sequence: TGTGCCAGCAGGAGGGGACTCGACCAAGAGACCCAGTACTTC. This sequence encodes CASRRGLDQETQYF.

V gene TRBV19 combines with J gene TRBJ2-2; TRBD1 matches at 7 bases. CDR3 length: 14 residues. The ends lost 6 bases at V and 6 bases at J; junction bases unmatched: 7. Germline V CDR1 and CDR2: LNHDA, SQIVND (reference sequence). CDR3 nucleotides: TGTGCCAGTAGCCCAAACAGGGGATCCGGGGAGCTGTTTTTT. Translating it yields CASSPNRGSGELFF.